Listed below are T cell receptor beta chains from one sample, sequenced in a study of T cells after yellow fever vaccination. TCRdb independently ran MiXCR on the 5' RACE reads; one entry per CDR3 protein. The sample yields around 150,000 distinct CDR3 sequences, approximately 6.7% seen once. The material sequenced was CD4+ T cells sorted from PBMCs, taken 4 to 6 days after the first yellow fever vaccination. The receptor source for this set is a man between 18 and 29 years old who received the YFV17D yellow fever vaccine. The CDR3 runs from the conserved cysteine through the conserved F or W. A D gene is named only where the DNA matches it firmly. The size entry is marked missing in some rows and otherwise reads once, few, many or a size class.

v_gene	abundance	d_gene	j_gene	CDR3nt	CDR3aa
TRBV7-8	NA	NA	TRBJ2-2	TGTGCCAGCAGCTCCCAGGGAGATACGAACACCGGGGAGCTGTTTTTT	CASSSQGDTNTGELFF
TRBV13	many	NA	TRBJ2-7	TGTGCCAGCAGCTCCCGCCAGGGACCCTCCTACGAGCAGTACTTC	CASSSRQGPSYEQYF
TRBV5-6	NA	NA	TRBJ1-2	TGTGCCAGCAGCTTGGGAGGGGGCTATGGCTACACCTTC	CASSLGGGYGYTF
TRBV6-1	NA	NA	TRBJ2-1	TGTGCCAGCAGTGAAGGGCACGGCAGGAAGAATGAGCAGTTCTTC	CASSEGHGRKNEQFF
TRBV28	many	NA	TRBJ1-4	TGTGCCAGCTGGAGTTTGTACCCTGGGGATGAAAAACTGTTTTTT	CASWSLYPGDEKLFF
TRBV5-8	few	NA	TRBJ1-1	TGTGCCAGCAGCTTCGGAGTTTACACTGAAGCTTTCTTT	CASSFGVYTEAFF
TRBV4-2	many	NA	TRBJ1-4	TGTGCCAGCAGCCCCCGGGAGGGGGAAGAAAAACTGTTTTTT	CASSPREGEEKLFF
TRBV6-2/TRBV6-3	few	NA	TRBJ2-1	TGTGCCAGCAGTTACATGGCTAGACGGCGGTTCTTC	CASSYMARRRFF
TRBV20-1	many	NA	TRBJ2-5	TGCAGTGCTGACGAAGGGGCGCTAGAGACCCAGTACTTC	CSADEGALETQYF
TRBV20-1	NA	TRBD1	TRBJ1-1	TGCAGTGCCTCCGGGACAGGTTGGAACACTGAAGCTTTCTTT	CSASGTGWNTEAFF
TRBV9	many	NA	TRBJ2-3	TGTGCCAGCAGCGTAGCGGGCTCTACACCAACAGATACGCAGTATTTT	CASSVAGSTPTDTQYF
TRBV24-1	NA	NA	TRBJ1-4	TGTGCCACCAGTGCAGGGGAGGAAAAACTGTTTTTT	CATSAGEEKLFF
TRBV20-1	many	TRBD2	TRBJ2-5	TGCAGTGCTAGAGATGCGGGACTAGGGAAAGAGACCCAGTACTTC	CSARDAGLGKETQYF
TRBV20-1	NA	NA	TRBJ1-2	TGCAGTGCCCTCCGACGGAAGAATGGCTACACCTTC	CSALRRKNGYTF
TRBV7-7	NA	TRBD2	TRBJ2-5	TGTGCCAGCAGCCCTCTGGAGACTAGCGGGGTAGAGACCCAGTACTTC	CASSPLETSGVETQYF
TRBV12-3/TRBV12-4	few	NA	TRBJ2-5	TGTGCCAGCAGTTTTTCTAGAAAGGAGACCCAGTACTTC	CASSFSRKETQYF
TRBV4-2	many	TRBD2	TRBJ2-7	TGTGCCAGCAGCCAACTGGGACTAGCGGGGGGAACCTACGAGCAGTACTTC	CASSQLGLAGGTYEQYF
TRBV6-1	NA	NA	TRBJ2-6	TGTGCCAGCAGTGACAGAACAGTCTCTGGGGCCAACGTCCTGACTTTC	CASSDRTVSGANVLTF
TRBV2	many	TRBD1	TRBJ1-5	TGTGCCAGCAGTCTCACGACAGGGTCCTCAGGGCCCCAGCATTTT	CASSLTTGSSGPQHF
TRBV12-3/TRBV12-4	many	NA	TRBJ2-2	TGTGCCAGCAGCCCCAAATACGGGGAGCTGTTTTTT	CASSPKYGELFF
TRBV23-1	few	TRBD1	TRBJ1-5	TGCGCCAGCAGTCAGGGCGCTGGCGTCCGGGACAGGGCCATTGAGCCCCAGCATTTT	CASSQGAGVRDRAIEPQHF
TRBV5-1	many	TRBD1	TRBJ1-1	TGCGCCAGCACTACGGACAGGGGCACTGAAGCTTTCTTT	CASTTDRGTEAFF
TRBV11-2	many	TRBD2	TRBJ2-2	TGTGCCAGCAGCTTAGGGGCCGGGGGGGCAAACACCGGGGAGCTGTTTTTT	CASSLGAGGANTGELFF
TRBV4-3	many	TRBD1	TRBJ2-7	TGCGCCAGCAGCCACCTTGGGACAGGTTTCTTCGAGCAGTACTTC	CASSHLGTGFFEQYF
TRBV20-1	many	NA	TRBJ2-5	TGCAGTGCTAGCAGGCCGGAGACCCAGTACTTC	CSASRPETQYF
TRBV7-2	few	NA	TRBJ1-4	TGTGCCAGCAGCTCGGGGGCTGATGAAAAACTGTTTTTT	CASSSGADEKLFF
TRBV6-6	many	NA	TRBJ2-2	TGTGCCAGCAGTTTCGAATGGGCTCCCGGGGAGCTGTTTTTT	CASSFEWAPGELFF
TRBV5-6	few	NA	TRBJ1-2	TGTGCCAGCAGCCCGGGAGGGTATGAAGGCTACACCTTC	CASSPGGYEGYTF
TRBV7-9	many	NA	TRBJ1-1	TGTGCCAGCAGCTTAGATCTTGGGGTTAGCAGACCAGAAGCTTTCTTT	CASSLDLGVSRPEAFF
TRBV5-1	many	TRBD1	TRBJ1-6	TGCGCCAGCAGCTTGGCCCCCGGGACAGAAAATTCACCCCTCCACTTT	CASSLAPGTENSPLHF
TRBV6-2/TRBV6-3	many	NA	TRBJ2-3	TGTGCCAGTCAGGCGGGGACAGCGGGGCCAGATACGCAGTATTTT	CASQAGTAGPDTQYF
TRBV7-9	many	TRBD2	TRBJ2-3	TGTGCCAGCAGCACGGGACTAGCGGGGGCAAGTGATACGCAGTATTTT	CASSTGLAGASDTQYF
TRBV12-3/TRBV12-4	many	NA	TRBJ1-2	TGTGCCAGCAGTTTCGTGGCCAGGGGCTTTTATGGCTACACCTTC	CASSFVARGFYGYTF
TRBV25-1	many	NA	TRBJ1-2	TGTGCCAGCAGTGAAGCAGGGACCTATGGCTACACCTTC	CASSEAGTYGYTF
TRBV4-3	many	NA	TRBJ1-1	TGCGCCAGCAGCCATGCTGATCTCGGGACTGAAGCTTTCTTT	CASSHADLGTEAFF
TRBV5-1	many	NA	TRBJ2-5	TGCGCCAGCAGCTTGGTTCAGCAAGAGACCCAGTACTTC	CASSLVQQETQYF
TRBV7-8	many	TRBD1	TRBJ1-5	TGTGCCAGCAGCCCCGGGACAGGGGCTAGTTCGGATCAGCCCCAGCATTTT	CASSPGTGASSDQPQHF
TRBV20-1	few	NA	TRBJ1-4	TGCAGTGCTCCTATGTCGGACCGGGAAAAACTGTTTTTT	CSAPMSDREKLFF
TRBV4-2	many	NA	TRBJ2-1	TGTGCCAGCAGCCCTCAGGCGAATCTAGGGGAGAATGAGCAGTTCTTC	CASSPQANLGENEQFF
TRBV4-2	NA	NA	TRBJ1-2	TGTGCCAGCAGCCAAGATCGCGGGGACTATGGCTACACCTTC	CASSQDRGDYGYTF
TRBV18	many	NA	TRBJ1-1	TGTGCCAGCTCACCTGGGAGGAACACTGAAGCTTTCTTT	CASSPGRNTEAFF
TRBV12-3/TRBV12-4	NA	NA	TRBJ2-2	TGTGCCAGCAGTTTAGTGGGGCGGACCGGGGAGCTGTTTTTT	CASSLVGRTGELFF
TRBV10-3	many	NA	TRBJ1-2	TGTGCCATCAGTGACAGGGTAGACGAGAACTATGGCTACACCTTC	CAISDRVDENYGYTF
TRBV6-1	NA	NA	TRBJ1-5	TGTGCCAGCAGACTGGGACCCCTTGACCCCCAGCATTTT	CASRLGPLDPQHF
TRBV7-8	NA	NA	TRBJ2-1	TGTGCCAGCAGCCCCCCCTACAGCAAGCGATCTGAGCAGTTCTTC	CASSPPYSKRSEQFF
TRBV11-2	few	NA	TRBJ1-6	TGTGCCAGCAGCTCCTCCGGGACACCGAGCTCCTATAATTCACCCCTCCACTTT	CASSSSGTPSSYNSPLHF
TRBV29-1	many	NA	TRBJ1-1	TGCAGCGTTGGGACGGGAAGAGGGACTGAAGCTTTCTTT	CSVGTGRGTEAFF
TRBV5-1	few	NA	TRBJ1-1	TGCGCCAGCAGCTCCGGGGGACGGGTGGCTGAAGCTTTCTTT	CASSSGGRVAEAFF
TRBV5-1	many	NA	TRBJ2-7	TGCGCCAGCAGCTTGGGGGGAACATCCTACGAGCAGTACTTC	CASSLGGTSYEQYF
TRBV12-3/TRBV12-4	NA	NA	TRBJ1-1	TGTGCCAGCAGTTATCGGGGGGCGGAAGGCACTGAAGCTTTCTTT	CASSYRGAEGTEAFF
TRBV5-1	NA	TRBD2	TRBJ2-5	TGCGCCACCTGCGGGGGGGCTGTAGGTGAGACCCAGTACTTC	CATCGGAVGETQYF
TRBV7-7	many	TRBD1	TRBJ2-1	TGTGCCAGCAGCTTATCCCGACAGGGCGATGAGCAGTTCTTC	CASSLSRQGDEQFF
TRBV3-1	few	NA	TRBJ2-4	TGTGCCAGCAGCCAAGGGGGTGGAGGAAACATTCAGTACTTC	CASSQGGGGNIQYF
TRBV29-1	NA	TRBD1	TRBJ1-2	TGCAGCGTTGAAAGGACAGGGGACTATGGCTACACCTTC	CSVERTGDYGYTF
TRBV12-3/TRBV12-4	many	TRBD1	TRBJ1-2	TGTGCCAGCAGTTTAGAGACAGGGAACTATGGCTACACCTTC	CASSLETGNYGYTF
TRBV4-2	many	NA	TRBJ1-6	TGTGCCAGCAGCCACCCCTCCGGGCAGCCCGCGGGATCACCCCTCCACTTT	CASSHPSGQPAGSPLHF
TRBV6-5	NA	NA	TRBJ1-1	TGTGCCAGCAGTTACTCTTACCAGGGGACTGAAGCTTTCTTT	CASSYSYQGTEAFF
TRBV18	many	TRBD1	TRBJ2-5	TGTGCCAGCTCACGTCGGACAGGGGAGGAAGAGACCCAGTACTTC	CASSRRTGEEETQYF
TRBV12-3/TRBV12-4	many	NA	TRBJ2-2	TGTGCCAGTCGGTACCCTATCAACACCGGGGAGCTGTTTTTT	CASRYPINTGELFF